This T cell receptor beta chain is from a study of T-cell memory formation after mild COVID-19. Study-level information: The two donors had largely donor-specific TCR clusters.

In TCRdb, the 5' RACE reads were re-called with MiXCR into one record per CDR3 protein. Among around 300,000 distinct CDR3 sequences listed, about 20% were seen once. Trimming left V 3 bases short and J 7 bases short, with 9 bases between. The CDR3 extends over 13 amino acids. The table lists this clonotype with many counts. This clonotype was obtained from a man in his late teens or twenties who had mild COVID-19 (a few samples of this study predate the infection). Cell type and time point are not known. The rearrangement uses TRBV12-3 or TRBV12-4 and TRBJ2-2; D gene uncertain. The sample was PBMCs or a T cell subset sorted from them (not recorded which). The CDR3 nucleotides are TGTGCCAGCAGTTTCGTTCCTAACGGGGAGCTGTTTTTT. It codes for CASSFVPNGELFF.